This entry lists 10 T cell receptor beta chains sequenced from one sample in a study of T cells in Graves' hyperthyroidism and ophthalmopathy. RNA transcripts served as the template for amplifying TCR beta CDR3 regions. Primed by the HTBI set, a first-round RT-PCR was run on the TCR CDR3. TCRdb called the multiplex PCR reads again in MiXCR, with one record for every CDR3 protein. Of a few hundred thousand distinct CDR3 sequences listed, about half are singletons. Specimen: peripheral blood or thyroid tissue (not recorded which). Receptors originate from a woman under 30 with Graves' hyperthyroidism.

There are a few counts of this clonotype. This rearrangement joins TRBV30 to TRBJ2-5; a possible D gene is TRBD1 (5 bases). Deletions cut 2 bases from V and 3 bases from J, with 16 bases between. The CDR3 totals 15 residues. Germline loops: CDR1 GTSNPN, CDR2 SVGIG (reference sequence). The CDR3 is CAWSWGQFAEETQYF. In DNA, the CDR3 is TGTGCCTGGAGTTGGGGCCAGTTCGCGGAAGAGACCCAGTACTTC.

This clonotype was seen at least ten times. V and J are TRBV11-2 and TRBJ1-1, with 10 bases aligning to TRBD1. CDR1 SGHAT and CDR2 FQNNGV come from the germline V gene. Trimming cost V 5 bases and J 11 bases; bases outside gene matches: 8. The CDR3 has 13 amino acids. CDR3 protein: CASSPRDRGGAFF. CDR3 DNA sequence: TGTGCCAGCAGCCCGCGGGACAGGGGTGGGGCTTTCTTT.

DNA for the CDR3: TGTGCCAGCAGCTCCGAGCGGCCCTGGGGTGAGCAGTTCTTC. Translation gives CASSSERPWGEQFF. This chain joins TRBV11-2 and TRBJ2-7, with a weak D call TRBD2 (5 bases). The DNA end is a closer match to TRBJ2-1, so the J assignment may be wrong. The germline CDR1 and CDR2 sequences are SGHAT and FQNNGV. The length of the CDR3 is 14 residues.

The genes are TRBV7-9 and TRBJ2-7, with D perhaps being TRBD1 or TRBD2 (5 bases each). Germline lookup yields CDR1 SEHNR and CDR2 FQNEAQ (reference sequence). The V end lost 3 bases, the J end lost 2 bases, and 11 bases lay between the germline ends. This CDR3 contains 14 residues. This CDR3 reads CASSLGRATYEQYF. Written as DNA, the CDR3 is TGTGCCAGCAGCTTGGGACGGGCGACCTACGAGCAGTACTTC.

As regards this clonotype: A much larger clone sits a single nucleotide away, making a read error possible. The gene calls are TRBV19 and TRBJ1-1, with a tentative D call TRBD1 (5 bases). Germline CDR1 LNHDA, CDR2 SQIVND (reference sequence). The CDR3 covers 11 residues. As DNA, the CDR3 is TGTGCCAGTAAGGGGATGACTGGAGCTTTCTTT. Translated: CASKGMTGAFF.

This clonotype appeared many times. V and J are TRBV5-1 and TRBJ2-7; D remains unclear. V lost 0 bases to trimming and J lost 1 base, with 8 bases between them. Germline values: CDR1 SGHRS, CDR2 YFSETQ. CDR3 length equals 14 residues. CDR3 sequence reads: CASSLVPGSYEQYF. CDR3 in DNA: TGCGCCAGCAGCTTGGTTCCGGGTTCCTACGAGCAGTACTTC.

The chain is built from TRBV9 and TRBJ1-4; TRBD1 agrees at 10 bases. This CDR3 has 18 amino acids. J was trimmed by 0 bases and V by 3 bases; bases with no gene match: 8. Germline V gives CDR1 SGDLS, CDR2 YYNGEE. The CDR3: CASSEGTGASATNEKLFF. As DNA, the CDR3 is TGTGCCAGCAGCGAAGGGACAGGGGCCAGTGCAACTAATGAAAAACTGTTTTTT.

This clonotype showed up just once. The V call is TRBV7-3, the J call TRBJ1-1; D not resolved. V was clipped by 5 bases and J by 6 bases, with 16 bases between them. Germline V lookup: CDR1 SGHTA, CDR2 FQGTGA. CDR3 size: 14 residues. The CDR3 sequence is CASSGRVLGAEAFF. The CDR3 bases are TGTGCCAGCAGCGGGCGGGTCCTCGGCGCTGAAGCTTTCTTT.

As regards this clonotype: This clone may be a read error of a much larger clone one base away. CDR3: CASSLATSDTQYF. DNA of the CDR3: TGTGCCAGCAGCTTAGCTACGTCAGATACGCAGTATTTT. The chain recombines TRBV7-9 with TRBJ2-3; no clear D. The V end lost 0 bases, the J end lost 4 bases, and 5 bases lay between the germline ends. This CDR3 has 13 amino acids. CDR1 and CDR2 (germline): SEHNR, FQNEAQ (reference sequence).

At least ten counts were recorded for this clonotype. The rearrangement uses TRBV12-3 or TRBV12-4 and TRBJ1-4; possibly TRBD1 for D (5 bases). This CDR3 comprises 14 residues. Trimming pared 5 bases from V and 7 bases from J, leaving 14 bases between. CDR3 coding DNA: TGTGCCAGCAGTCCGGCGGGGCGGGCTGAAAAACTGTTTTTT. This sequence encodes CASSPAGRAEKLFF.